A selection of T cell receptor beta chains follows, all from one sample in a study of blood T cells in healthy people across ages. MiXCR, applied by TCRdb to the 5' RACE reads, yields one record per CDR3 protein. This sample yields about 380,000 distinct CDR3 sequences, of which roughly half are seen a single time; under 60% belongs to the top ten. Sequenced input: blood. These receptors originate from a man aged 60 to 75 in good health. Both conserved end residues are part of each CDR3. The order of the fields is V gene, clone size, D gene, J gene, CDR3 protein, CDR3 DNA. D genes are given only for firm matches. Size values are once, few and many counts, or a class for expanded clones, and some rows have none.

TRBV20-1	-	TRBD2	TRBJ2-7	CSATNLAGSSYEQYF	TGCAGTGCTACCAACTTAGCGGGGTCCTCCTACGAGCAGTACTTC
TRBV20-1	-	TRBD2	TRBJ2-1	CSARDTTTSGPFDEQFF	TGCAGTGCTAGAGACACAACGACTAGCGGACCTTTCGATGAGCAGTTCTTC
TRBV7-2	few	-	TRBJ2-5	CASSLVGAEGETQYF	TGTGCCAGCAGCTTAGTGGGGGCAGAGGGGGAGACCCAGTACTTC
TRBV6-2/TRBV6-3	-	-	TRBJ1-1	CASFDRDTEAFF	TGTGCCAGCTTCGATAGGGACACTGAAGCTTTCTTT
TRBV29-1	-	-	TRBJ2-6	CSVDSAGANVLTF	TGCAGCGTTGACTCAGCTGGGGCCAACGTCCTGACTTTC
TRBV20-1	once	-	TRBJ2-7	CSARDSTRGAYEQYF	TGCAGTGCTAGAGATAGTACCCGCGGCGCCTACGAGCAGTACTTC
TRBV15	-	TRBD1	TRBJ2-5	CATSARTGQETQYF	TGTGCCACCAGCGCTAGGACAGGCCAAGAGACCCAGTACTTC
TRBV20-1	few	TRBD1	TRBJ2-7	CSALQGQRDPYEQYF	TGCAGTGCTCTACAGGGACAGAGGGACCCCTACGAGCAGTACTTC
TRBV12-3/TRBV12-4	once	-	TRBJ2-7	CASTNTKYDEQYF	TGTGCCAGCACCAACACAAAGTACGACGAGCAGTACTTC
TRBV20-1	many	-	TRBJ1-6	CSARMGASPLHF	TGCAGTGCAAGGATGGGGGCTTCACCCCTCCACTTT
TRBV4-1	-	TRBD2	TRBJ2-1	CASSQDRTSGMAPHEQFF	TGCGCCAGCAGCCAAGATCGGACTAGCGGGATGGCCCCTCATGAGCAGTTCTTC
TRBV4-3	once	-	TRBJ2-1	CASSQERSGPRAGDEQFF	TGCGCCAGCAGCCAAGAAAGGTCGGGGCCCCGGGCAGGGGATGAGCAGTTCTTC
TRBV24-1	-	-	TRBJ1-5	CATSDLSQNQPQHF	TGTGCCACCAGTGATTTGAGCCAGAATCAGCCCCAGCATTTT
TRBV27	-	TRBD1	TRBJ2-4	CASSFIGGQGTQGQYF	TGTGCCAGCAGTTTTATTGGGGGACAGGGCACTCAGGGGCAGTACTTC